A single sample is the source of the 24 T cell receptor beta chains below, sequenced in a study of cytomegalovirus exposure and HLA in healthy donors. PCR amplification relied on 60 Vbeta primers (plus 13 Jbeta primers). Clones were sequenced by immunoSEQ multiplex PCR, and TCRdb holds only the in-frame ones, with some missing. This table holds about 130,000 clones, 75% to 85% found once. The specimen sequenced was PBMCs. The receptors here all came from a man aged 50-59 years in good health and CMV-seronegative.

This chain joins TRBV25-1 and TRBJ2-2; 7 bases align to TRBD2. CDR1 is MGHDK and CDR2 is SYGVNS in the germline V gene. The CDR3 length is 13 residues. The ends lost 7 bases at V and 7 bases at J; junction bases unmatched: 6. In nucleotides, the CDR3 is TGTGCCAGCATGTCTAGCGGTAACGGGGAGCTGTTTTTT. The encoded protein is CASMSSGNGELFF. Based on the CDR3 plus reference TRBV25-1 and TRBJ2-2, the full variable domain is EADIYQTPRYLVIGTGKKITLECSQTMGHDKMYWYQQDPGMELHLIHYSYGVNSTEKGDLSSESTVSRIRTEHFPLTLESARPSHTSQYLCASMSSGNGELFFGEGSRLTVL.

In its sample, this clone was seen once. The chain links TRBV15 to TRBJ2-3; D is unclear. With 3 bases removed from V and 4 bases from J, the gap between germline ends came to 8 bases. In germline, CDR1 is LNHNV, CDR2 YYDKDF (reference sequence). CDR3 length: 13 amino acids. Here the CDR3 reads CATSRAPPDTQYF. CDR3 DNA sequence: TGTGCCACCAGCAGGGCCCCCCCAGATACGCAGTATTTT.

The chain carries TRBV6-1 and TRBJ2-7, with 7 positions matching TRBD2. The junction had 3 bases not matched to a gene; V was cut back by 2 bases and J by 2 bases. This CDR3 is built from 14 residues. Germline loops: CDR1 MNHNS, CDR2 SASEGT. The CDR3 here is CASSERRGTYEQYV. The CDR3, as DNA: TGTGCCAGCAGTGAACGGCGGGGGACCTACGAGCAGTACGTC.

This clone has more than one count but fewer than ten. The chain is built from TRBV20-1 and TRBJ2-7, with D possibly TRBD1 on 6 matching bases. CDR3 length equals 11 residues. V was pared by 6 bases and J by 6 bases, with 12 bases between. Germline V gene lookup returns CDR1 DFQATT and CDR2 SNEGSKA (reference sequence). CDR3: CSAYRVGEQYF. The CDR3 nucleotides are TGCAGTGCGTACAGGGTTGGCGAGCAGTACTTC.

Remarks on this clone: Other DNA variants within this sample encode the same CDR3. The chain employs TRBV5-1 and TRBJ1-1, with unresolved D. This CDR3 spans 13 amino acids. Trimming took 0 bases from V and 1 from J, leaving 4 bases between them. Germline V lookup: CDR1 SGHRS, CDR2 YFSETQ. CDR3 region: CASSLGGNTEAFF. DNA of the CDR3: TGCGCCAGCAGCTTGGGAGGGAACACTGAAGCTTTCTTT.

The chain combines TRBV13 with TRBJ2-3, with a tentative D call TRBD1 (6 bases). The CDR3 loop spans 14 amino acids. CDR1 and CDR2 (germline): PRHDT, FYEKMQ (reference sequence). Trimming pared 3 bases from V and 3 bases from J, leaving 10 bases between. CDR3 in amino acids: CASSFPRGTDTQYF. The CDR3 DNA reads as TGTGCCAGCAGCTTCCCCAGGGGAACAGATACGCAGTATTTT.

V is TRBV12-5 and J is TRBJ2-2; 9 nucleotides agree with TRBD1. The J segment lost 7 bases and the V segment lost 4 bases, leaving 10 bases of the junction unmatched. This CDR3 region has 16 residues. CDR1 and CDR2 (germline): LGHNT, FRNRAP. This chain's CDR3 is CASGSYKQGADGELFF. In DNA form, the CDR3 reads TGTGCTAGTGGTTCTTACAAACAGGGGGCAGACGGGGAGCTGTTTTTT.

The CDR3 spells CASSRQGMNTEAFF. The CDR3 nucleotides are TGTGCCAGTAGCCGACAGGGCATGAACACTGAAGCTTTCTTT. The rearrangement joins TRBV19 to TRBJ1-1; 7 bases match TRBD1. The germline gives CDR1 LNHDA, CDR2 SQIVND (reference sequence). The CDR3 length is 14 residues. Trimming took 6 bases from V and 0 from J; bases not matched to a gene: 4.

In this sample, this clone turned up once. The chain employs TRBV5-4 and TRBJ2-3; 13 nucleotides match TRBD2. Germline CDR1 reads SGHNT; CDR2 reads YYREEE (reference sequence). V was clipped by 4 bases and J by 3 bases; unmatched bases: 5. The CDR3 is 16 amino acids. CDR3 sequence reads: CASSLGLAGFTDTQYF. In DNA, the CDR3 is TGTGCCAGCAGCCTGGGACTAGCGGGGTTTACAGATACGCAGTATTTT.

This sequence joins TRBV6-6 and TRBJ1-2; TRBD1 agrees at 8 bases. The V segment lost 10 bases and the J segment 8 bases; nucleotides outside the gene matches: 12. The germline gives CDR1 MNHNY, CDR2 SVGAGI (reference sequence). This CDR3 has 13 amino acids. The CDR3 region is CAIWKTGDYGYTF. CDR3 bases: TGTGCCATCTGGAAGACAGGGGATTACGGCTACACCTTC.

The CDR3 DNA reads as TGTGCCAGCAGCTTGGAGCCGGGGGGGAACACTGAAGCTTTCTTT. This encodes CASSLEPGGNTEAFF. The chain recombines TRBV5-4 with TRBJ1-1, with a possible D match to TRBD1 (5 bases). The CDR3 is 15 residues long. Germline V gives CDR1 SGHNT, CDR2 YYREEE (reference sequence). Trimming pared 0 bases from V and 1 base from J, leaving 10 bases between.

The chain carries TRBV6-5 and TRBJ1-2; the D gene is possibly TRBD1 (5 bases). Per the germline V gene, CDR1 is MNHEY and CDR2 is SVGAGI. This CDR3 is built from 15 residues. V lost 1 base and J 1 base, leaving 10 bases between the germline ends. In DNA form, the CDR3 reads TGTGCCAGCAGTTACTTGTCGACAGATAACTATGGCTACACCTTC. This encodes CASSYLSTDNYGYTF.

The chain combines TRBV2 with TRBJ1-4; D uncertain. The CDR3 totals 13 residues. Trimming pared 3 bases from V and 12 bases from J, leaving 14 bases between. Germline V gene data show CDR1 as SNHLY and CDR2 as FYNNEI. This CDR3 is CASSDIPAIELFF. The CDR3 nucleotides are TGTGCCAGCAGTGATATCCCCGCTATTGAACTGTTTTTT.

This chain's CDR3 is CASSQDRTRRADTQYF. The CDR3 DNA sequence: TGCGCCAGCAGCCAAGATCGGACCCGGAGGGCAGATACGCAGTATTTT. The J gene is TRBJ2-3, the V gene TRBV4-1; tentatively, D is TRBD2 (6 bases). The length of the CDR3 is 16 residues. Trimming took off 0 bases at V and 4 bases at J, with 14 bases between the two ends. Germline assignment: CDR1 MGHRA and CDR2 YSYEKL.

This chain links TRBV28 with TRBJ1-4; 9 bases map to TRBD1. The CDR3 is 14 amino acids. V lost 7 bases and J lost 3; bases outside the gene matches: 3. Germline CDR1 and CDR2: MDHEN and SYDVKM. This chain's CDR3 is CASKQGAANEKLFF. In nucleotides, the CDR3 is TGTGCCAGCAAACAGGGGGCCGCTAATGAAAAACTGTTTTTT. Full variable domain (missing parts from reference TRBV28 and TRBJ1-4): DVKVTQSSRYLVKRTGEKVFLECVQDMDHENMFWYRQDPGLGLRLIYFSYDVKMKEKGDIPEGYSVSREKKERFSLILESASTNQTSMYLCASKQGAANEKLFFGSGTQLSVL.

This chain connects TRBV2 to TRBJ2-2, with D maybe TRBD2 (5 bases). This CDR3 has 14 residues. Trimming left V 7 bases short and J 1 base short, with 10 bases between. From germline, CDR1 is SNHLY and CDR2 FYNNEI. The CDR3 protein is CASKESGNTGELFF. The CDR3 nucleotides are TGTGCCAGCAAAGAGAGCGGGAACACCGGGGAGCTGTTTTTT.

The chain recombines TRBV19 with TRBJ1-6, with TRBD1 matching 7 bases. CDR1 is LNHDA and CDR2 is SQIVND in the germline V gene (reference sequence). The junction had 4 bases not matched to a gene; V was cut back by 4 bases and J by 4 bases. The CDR3 runs 15 residues. CDR3: CASSNRDRYNSPLHF. CDR3 bases: TGTGCCAGTAGTAACCGGGACAGATATAATTCACCCCTCCACTTT.

The V gene is TRBV7-2, the J gene TRBJ2-5, with 7 bases aligning to TRBD2. Germline-derived CDR1 and CDR2 are SGHTA and FQGNSA. V was clipped by 1 base and J by 0 bases; unmatched bases: 2. The CDR3 consists of 15 residues. DNA of the CDR3: TGTGCCAGCAGCTTAGAGCTAGCGGACCAAGAGACCCAGTACTTC. Translating it yields CASSLELADQETQYF.

The rearrangement joins TRBV18 to TRBJ2-7; TRBD1 matches at 7 bases. This CDR3 spans 15 amino acids. Per the germline V gene, CDR1 is KGHSH and CDR2 is LQKENI. After removal of 3 bases from V and 1 base from J, the junction contained 6 bases not matched to a gene. Here the CDR3 DNA reads TGTGCCAGCTCACCCGACCTGGACAGGTCCTACGAGCAGTACTTC. As protein: CASSPDLDRSYEQYF.

V is TRBV5-1 and J is TRBJ1-3; 11 bases agree with TRBD1. The germline CDR1 and CDR2 sequences are SGHRS and YFSETQ. The V segment lost 4 bases and the J segment 1 base; nucleotides outside the gene matches: 4. CDR3 length: 16 residues. CDR3 nucleotide sequence: TGCGCCAGCAGCAGGACAGGGGGCATGTCTGGAAACACCATATATTTT. Amino acids: CASSRTGGMSGNTIYF. The entire variable domain, with the rest obtained from reference TRBV5-1 and TRBJ1-3, is as follows: KAGVTQTPRYLIKTRGQQVTLSCSPISGHRSVSWYQQTPGQGLQFLFEYFSETQRNKGNFPGRFSGRQFSNSRSEMNVSTLELGDSALYLCASSRTGGMSGNTIYFGEGSWLTVV.

This chain links TRBV10-3 with TRBJ2-1; 10 nucleotides agree with TRBD1. Trimming removed 7 bases from V and 3 bases from J; junction bases left unmatched: 3. The CDR3 sequence is 14 residues long. Germline V lookup: CDR1 ENHRY, CDR2 SYGVKD. This CDR3 is CAINGQGDYNEQFF. The CDR3 nucleotides are TGTGCCATCAACGGACAGGGGGACTACAATGAGCAGTTCTTC.

V gene TRBV18 combines with J gene TRBJ1-1; 12 positions agree with TRBD1. The CDR3 extends over 14 amino acids. Germline V gives CDR1 KGHSH, CDR2 LQKENI. Trimming at V came to 6 bases and at J to 11 bases, leaving 10 bases not matched to a gene. The CDR3, as DNA: TGTGCCAGCTCCCCCGAGGGGACAGGGGGCTTGGCTTTCTTT. It yields the protein CASSPEGTGGLAFF.

This chain connects TRBV5-1 to TRBJ2-3, with D unresolved. Germline V gives CDR1 SGHRS, CDR2 YFSETQ. V gave up 4 bases and J gave up 5 bases, with 11 bases separating them. The CDR3 sequence is 13 residues long. CDR3 residues: CASSGITGDTQYF. The CDR3 DNA is TGCGCCAGCAGCGGCATTACGGGAGATACGCAGTATTTT.

This clone came up once. The chain employs TRBV7-8 and TRBJ1-6, with 7 bases matching TRBD1. The V segment lost 1 base and the J segment 12 bases; nucleotides outside the gene matches: 6. This CDR3 has 14 amino acids. The germline V gene has CDR1 SGHVS and CDR2 FQNEAQ. The CDR3 region is CASSLGQGLGPLHF. The CDR3 DNA follows: TGTGCCAGCAGCTTAGGACAGGGTTTGGGACCCCTCCACTTT.